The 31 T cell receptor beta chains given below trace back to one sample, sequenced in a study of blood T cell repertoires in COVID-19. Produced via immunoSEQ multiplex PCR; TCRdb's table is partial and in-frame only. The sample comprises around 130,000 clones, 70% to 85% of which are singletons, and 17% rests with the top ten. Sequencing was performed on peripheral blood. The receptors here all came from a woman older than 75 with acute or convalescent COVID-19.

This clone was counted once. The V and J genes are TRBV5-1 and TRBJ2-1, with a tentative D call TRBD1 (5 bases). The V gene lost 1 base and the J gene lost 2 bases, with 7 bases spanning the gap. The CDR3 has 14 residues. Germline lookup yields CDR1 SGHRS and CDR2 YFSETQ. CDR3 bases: TGCGCCAGCAGCTTGCCAGGGACCTACAATGAGCAGTTCTTC. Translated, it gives CASSLPGTYNEQFF.

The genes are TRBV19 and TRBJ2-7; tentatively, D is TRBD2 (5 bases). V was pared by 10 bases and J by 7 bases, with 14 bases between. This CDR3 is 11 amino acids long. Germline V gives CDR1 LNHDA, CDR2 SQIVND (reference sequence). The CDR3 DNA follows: TGTGCCACCGGGGAGTTGGGAGAGCAGTACTTC. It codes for CATGELGEQYF.

In DNA form, the CDR3 reads TGTGCCAGCAGCTTCGGGGAAGAAGAGACCCAGTACTTC. Protein sequence: CASSFGEEETQYF. The chain has TRBV11-2 and TRBJ2-5; tentative D call: TRBD2 (5 bases). Trimming took 3 bases from V and 3 from J, leaving 8 bases between them. The CDR3 has 13 residues. Germline loops: CDR1 SGHAT, CDR2 FQNNGV.

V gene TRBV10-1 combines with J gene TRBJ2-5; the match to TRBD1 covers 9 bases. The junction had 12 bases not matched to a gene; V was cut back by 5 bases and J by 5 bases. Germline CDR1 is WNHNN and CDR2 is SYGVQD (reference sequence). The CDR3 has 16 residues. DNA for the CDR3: TGCGCCAGCAGTCCTACTTCCGGGACAGGGTTCGAGACCCAGTACTTC. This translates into CASSPTSGTGFETQYF.

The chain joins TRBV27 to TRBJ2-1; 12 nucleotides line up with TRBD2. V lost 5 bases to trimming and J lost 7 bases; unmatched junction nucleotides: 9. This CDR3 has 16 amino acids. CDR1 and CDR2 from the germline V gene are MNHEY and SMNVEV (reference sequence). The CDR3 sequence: CASSPLAGGPGNEQFF. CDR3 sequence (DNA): TGTGCCAGCAGTCCGCTAGCGGGGGGGCCCGGGAATGAGCAGTTCTTC.

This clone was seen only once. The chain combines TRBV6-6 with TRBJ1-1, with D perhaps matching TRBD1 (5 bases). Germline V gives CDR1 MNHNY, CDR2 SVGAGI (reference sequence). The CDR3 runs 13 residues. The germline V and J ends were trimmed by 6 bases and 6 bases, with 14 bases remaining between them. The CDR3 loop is CASSLDGGAEAFF. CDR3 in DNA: TGTGCCAGCAGCCTTGATGGGGGGGCTGAAGCTTTCTTT.

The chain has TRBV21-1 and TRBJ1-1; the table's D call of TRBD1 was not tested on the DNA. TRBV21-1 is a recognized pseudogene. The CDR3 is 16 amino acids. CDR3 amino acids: CASSKDGPDTNTEAFF. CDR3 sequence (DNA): TGTGCCAGCAGCAAAGACGGACCGGACACGAACACTGAAGCTTTCTTT.

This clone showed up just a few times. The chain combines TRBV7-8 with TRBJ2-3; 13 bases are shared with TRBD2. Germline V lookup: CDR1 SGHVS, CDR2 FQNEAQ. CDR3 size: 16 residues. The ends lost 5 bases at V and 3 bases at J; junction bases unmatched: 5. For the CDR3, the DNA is TGTGCCAGCAGCCGGAGGACTAGCGGGAGAACAGATACGCAGTATTTT. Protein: CASSRRTSGRTDTQYF.

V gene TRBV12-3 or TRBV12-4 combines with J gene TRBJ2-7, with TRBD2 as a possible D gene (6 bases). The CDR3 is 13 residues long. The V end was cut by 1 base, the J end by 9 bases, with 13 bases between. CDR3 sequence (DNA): TGTGCCAGCAGTTTAGTAAATGGGGGAGGGCAGTACTTC. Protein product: CASSLVNGGGQYF.

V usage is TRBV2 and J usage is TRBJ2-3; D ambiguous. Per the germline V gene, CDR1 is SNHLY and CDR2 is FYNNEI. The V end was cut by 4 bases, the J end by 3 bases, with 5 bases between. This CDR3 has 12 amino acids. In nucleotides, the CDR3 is TGTGCCAGCAGTGCCCCGACAGATACGCAGTATTTT. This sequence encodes CASSAPTDTQYF.

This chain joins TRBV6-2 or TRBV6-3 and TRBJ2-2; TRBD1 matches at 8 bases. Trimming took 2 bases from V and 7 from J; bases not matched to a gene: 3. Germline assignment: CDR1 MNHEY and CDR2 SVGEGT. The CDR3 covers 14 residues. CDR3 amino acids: CASSYRGTGGELFF. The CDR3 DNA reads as TGTGCCAGCAGTTACCGCGGGACAGGCGGGGAGCTGTTTTTT.

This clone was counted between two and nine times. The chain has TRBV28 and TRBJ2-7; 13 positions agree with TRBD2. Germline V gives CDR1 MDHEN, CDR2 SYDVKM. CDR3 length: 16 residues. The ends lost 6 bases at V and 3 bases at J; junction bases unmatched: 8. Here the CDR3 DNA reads TGTGCCAGCAGCTTCCCGGGACTAGCGGGATTCTACGAGCAGTACTTC. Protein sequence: CASSFPGLAGFYEQYF.

The CDR3 region has the DNA TGTGCCAGCAGACCGAACAGGGGCGGCGGCTACACCTTC. Protein product: CASRPNRGGGYTF. This chain uses TRBV12-3 or TRBV12-4 with TRBJ1-2, with 7 bases that match TRBD1. V dropped 6 bases and J dropped 8; count of bases not matched to a gene: 9. The CDR3 runs to 13 residues.

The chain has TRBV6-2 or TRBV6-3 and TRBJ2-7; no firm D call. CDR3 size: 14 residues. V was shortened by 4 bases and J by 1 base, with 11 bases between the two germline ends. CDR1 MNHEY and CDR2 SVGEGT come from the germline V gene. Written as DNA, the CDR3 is TGTGCCAGCAGTTCCCGACCCAGGTCCTACGAGCAGTACTTC. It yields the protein CASSSRPRSYEQYF.

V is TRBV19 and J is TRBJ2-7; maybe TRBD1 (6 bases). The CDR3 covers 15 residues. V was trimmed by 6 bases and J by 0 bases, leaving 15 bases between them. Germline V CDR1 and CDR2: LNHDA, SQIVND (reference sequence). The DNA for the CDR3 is TGTGCCAGTAGCAAAAGCACAGGGTTCTCCTACGAGCAGTACTTC. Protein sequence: CASSKSTGFSYEQYF.

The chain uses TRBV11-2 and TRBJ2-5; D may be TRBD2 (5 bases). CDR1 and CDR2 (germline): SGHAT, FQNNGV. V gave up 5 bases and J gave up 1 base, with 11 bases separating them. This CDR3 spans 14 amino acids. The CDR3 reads CASSPGLSQETQYF. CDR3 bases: TGTGCCAGCAGCCCTGGACTGAGCCAAGAGACCCAGTACTTC.

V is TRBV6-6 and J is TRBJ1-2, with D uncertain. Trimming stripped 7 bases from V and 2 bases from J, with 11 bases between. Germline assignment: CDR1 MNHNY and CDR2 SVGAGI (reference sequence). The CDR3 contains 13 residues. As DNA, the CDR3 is TGTGCCAGCACCACGGCGGGGAACTATGGCTACACCTTC. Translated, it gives CASTTAGNYGYTF.

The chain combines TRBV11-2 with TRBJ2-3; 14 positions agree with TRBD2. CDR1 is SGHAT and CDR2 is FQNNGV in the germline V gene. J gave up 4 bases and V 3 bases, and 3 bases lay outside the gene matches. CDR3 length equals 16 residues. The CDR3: CASSFRLAGGPDTQYF. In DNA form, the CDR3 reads TGTGCCAGCAGCTTTCGACTAGCGGGAGGGCCAGATACGCAGTATTTT. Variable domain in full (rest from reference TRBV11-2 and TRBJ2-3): EAGVAQSPRYKIIEKRQSVAFWCNPISGHATLYWYQQILGQGPKLLIQFQNNGVVDDSQLPKDRFSAERLKGVDSTLKIQPAKLEDSAVYLCASSFRLAGGPDTQYFGPGTRLTVL.

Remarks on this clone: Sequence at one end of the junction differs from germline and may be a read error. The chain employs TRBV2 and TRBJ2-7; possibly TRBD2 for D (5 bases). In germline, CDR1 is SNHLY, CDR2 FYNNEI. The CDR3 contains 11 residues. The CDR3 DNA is TGTGCCAGCAGTGTTGCGTCCCCCGGGGACTTC. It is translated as CASSVASPGDF.

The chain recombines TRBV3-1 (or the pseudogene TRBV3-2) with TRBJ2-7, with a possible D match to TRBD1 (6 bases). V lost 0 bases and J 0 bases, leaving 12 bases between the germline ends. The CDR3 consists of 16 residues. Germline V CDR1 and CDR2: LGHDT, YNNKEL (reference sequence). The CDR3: CASSQDRQGHSYEQYF. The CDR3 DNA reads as TGTGCCAGCAGCCAAGATAGGCAGGGGCACTCCTACGAGCAGTACTTC.

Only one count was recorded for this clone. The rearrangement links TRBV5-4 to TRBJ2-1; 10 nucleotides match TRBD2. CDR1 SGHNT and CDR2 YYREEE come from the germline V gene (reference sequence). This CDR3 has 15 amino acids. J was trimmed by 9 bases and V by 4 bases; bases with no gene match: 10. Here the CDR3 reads CASSPNSGGLSEQFF. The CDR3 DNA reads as TGTGCCAGCAGCCCTAATAGCGGGGGGCTTAGTGAGCAGTTCTTC.

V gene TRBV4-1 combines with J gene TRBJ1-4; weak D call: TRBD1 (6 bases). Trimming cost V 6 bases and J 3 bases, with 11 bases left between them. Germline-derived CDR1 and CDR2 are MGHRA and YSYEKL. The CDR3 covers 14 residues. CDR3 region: CASSQGTANEKLFF. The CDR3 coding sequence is TGCGCCAGCAGTCAGGGGACGGCTAATGAAAAACTGTTTTTT.

The CDR3 DNA reads TGCGCCAGCAGCCAAGATCTGAGCCAGTCGCGGCAGGGGGTGGAAAAACTGTTTTTT. As protein: CASSQDLSQSRQGVEKLFF. The V call is TRBV4-3, the J call TRBJ1-4; the match to TRBD1 covers 7 bases. J was trimmed by 8 bases and V by 0 bases; bases with no gene match: 18. Per the germline V gene, CDR1 is LGHNA and CDR2 is YSLEER. The CDR3 length is 19 residues.

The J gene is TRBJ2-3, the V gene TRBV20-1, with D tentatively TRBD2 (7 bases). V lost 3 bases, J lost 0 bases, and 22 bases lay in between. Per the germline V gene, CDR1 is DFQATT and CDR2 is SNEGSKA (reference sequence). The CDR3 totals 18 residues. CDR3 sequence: CSASRADWGGPSTDTQYF. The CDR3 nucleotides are TGCAGTGCTAGTCGGGCGGATTGGGGGGGGCCTAGCACAGATACGCAGTATTTT.

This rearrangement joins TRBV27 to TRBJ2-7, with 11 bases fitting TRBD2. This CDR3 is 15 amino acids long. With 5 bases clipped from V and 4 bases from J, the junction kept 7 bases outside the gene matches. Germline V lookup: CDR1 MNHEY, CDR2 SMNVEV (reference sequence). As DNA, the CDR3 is TGTGCCAGCAGTCCCGTAGCGGGGGGGCGTTACGAGCAGTACTTC. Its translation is CASSPVAGGRYEQYF.

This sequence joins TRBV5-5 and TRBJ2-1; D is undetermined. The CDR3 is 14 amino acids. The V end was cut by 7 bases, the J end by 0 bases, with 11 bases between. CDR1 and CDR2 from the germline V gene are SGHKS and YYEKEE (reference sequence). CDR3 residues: CASARPSSYNEQFF. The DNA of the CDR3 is TGTGCCAGCGCCAGGCCGAGCTCCTACAATGAGCAGTTCTTC. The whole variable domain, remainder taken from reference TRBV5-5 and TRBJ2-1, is DAGVTQSPTHLIKTRGQQVTLRCSPISGHKSVSWYQQVLGQGPQFIFQYYEKEERGRGNFPDRFSARQFPNYSSELNVNALLLGDSALYLCASARPSSYNEQFFGPGTRLTVL.

Here the CDR3 reads CAGGAGMNSPLHF. In DNA form, the CDR3 reads TGTGCTGGTGGTGCAGGGATGAATTCACCCCTCCACTTT. The V call is TRBV11-2, the J call TRBJ1-6; possible D gene TRBD1, 5 bases. This CDR3 comprises 13 residues. Per the germline V gene, CDR1 is SGHAT and CDR2 is FQNNGV.

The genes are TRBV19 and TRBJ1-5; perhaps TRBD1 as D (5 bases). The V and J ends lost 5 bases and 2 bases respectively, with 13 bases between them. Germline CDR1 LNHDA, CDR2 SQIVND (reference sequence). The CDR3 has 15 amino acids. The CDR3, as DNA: TGTGCCAGTAGTCCTCAGGGTTATGGCAATCAGCCCCAGCATTTT. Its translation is CASSPQGYGNQPQHF.

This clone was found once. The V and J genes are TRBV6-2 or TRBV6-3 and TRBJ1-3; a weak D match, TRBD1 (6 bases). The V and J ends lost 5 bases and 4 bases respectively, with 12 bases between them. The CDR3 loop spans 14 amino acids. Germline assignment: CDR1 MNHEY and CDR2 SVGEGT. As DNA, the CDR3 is TGTGCCAGCAGTCCCCGGACAGCCGGAAACACCATATATTTT. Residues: CASSPRTAGNTIYF.

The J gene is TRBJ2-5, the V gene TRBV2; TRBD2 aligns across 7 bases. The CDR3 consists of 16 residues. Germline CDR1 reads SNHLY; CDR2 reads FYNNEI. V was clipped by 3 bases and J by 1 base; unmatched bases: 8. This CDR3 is CASSELGSGVQETQYF. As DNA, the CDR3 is TGTGCCAGCAGTGAGTTGGGAAGCGGGGTCCAAGAGACCCAGTACTTC.

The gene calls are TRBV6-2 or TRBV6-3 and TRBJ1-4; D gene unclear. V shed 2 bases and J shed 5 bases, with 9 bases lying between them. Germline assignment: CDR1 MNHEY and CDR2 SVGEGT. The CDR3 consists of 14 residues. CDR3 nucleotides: TGTGCCAGCAGTTACGGAGGGAGGAATGAAAAACTGTTTTTT. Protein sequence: CASSYGGRNEKLFF.